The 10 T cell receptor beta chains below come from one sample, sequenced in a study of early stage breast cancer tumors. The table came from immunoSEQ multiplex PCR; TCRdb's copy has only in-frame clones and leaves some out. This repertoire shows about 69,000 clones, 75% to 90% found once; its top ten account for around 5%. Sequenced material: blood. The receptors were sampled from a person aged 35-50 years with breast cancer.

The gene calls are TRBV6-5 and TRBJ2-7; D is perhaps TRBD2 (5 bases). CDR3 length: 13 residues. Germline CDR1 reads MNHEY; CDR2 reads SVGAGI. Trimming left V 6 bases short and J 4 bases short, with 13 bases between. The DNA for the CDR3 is TGTGCCAGCAGCCCCGGACTGATATACGAGCAGTACTTC. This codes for CASSPGLIYEQYF.

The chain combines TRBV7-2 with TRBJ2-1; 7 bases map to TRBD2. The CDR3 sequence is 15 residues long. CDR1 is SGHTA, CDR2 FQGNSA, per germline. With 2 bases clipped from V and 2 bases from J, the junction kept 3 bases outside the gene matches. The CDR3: CASSLYAGAYNEQFF. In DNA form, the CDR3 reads TGTGCCAGCAGCTTATACGCGGGGGCCTACAATGAGCAGTTCTTC.

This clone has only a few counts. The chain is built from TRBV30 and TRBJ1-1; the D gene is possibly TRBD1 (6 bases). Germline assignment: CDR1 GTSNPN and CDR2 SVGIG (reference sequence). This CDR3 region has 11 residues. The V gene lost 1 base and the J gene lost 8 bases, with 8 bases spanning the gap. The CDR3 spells CAWSATGEAFF. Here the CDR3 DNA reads TGTGCCTGGAGTGCGACAGGAGAAGCTTTCTTT.

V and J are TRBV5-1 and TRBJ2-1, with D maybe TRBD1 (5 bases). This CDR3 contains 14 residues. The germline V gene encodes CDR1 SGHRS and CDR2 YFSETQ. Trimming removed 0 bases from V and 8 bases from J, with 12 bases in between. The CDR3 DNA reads TGCGCCAGCAGCTTGGCCCCAGGGTACGATGAGCAGTTCTTC. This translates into CASSLAPGYDEQFF.

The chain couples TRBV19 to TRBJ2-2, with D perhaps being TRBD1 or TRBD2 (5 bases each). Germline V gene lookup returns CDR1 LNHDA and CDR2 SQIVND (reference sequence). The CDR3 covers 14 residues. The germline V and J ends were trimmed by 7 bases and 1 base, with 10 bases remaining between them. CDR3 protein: CASMRGVNTGELFF. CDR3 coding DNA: TGTGCCAGTATGAGGGGAGTGAACACCGGGGAGCTGTTTTTT. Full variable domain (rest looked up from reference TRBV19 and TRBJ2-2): DGGITQSPKYLFRKEGQNVTLSCEQNLNHDAMYWYRQDPGQGLRLIYYSQIVNDFQKGDIAEGYSVSREKKESFPLTVTSAQKNPTAFYLCASMRGVNTGELFFGEGSRLTVL.

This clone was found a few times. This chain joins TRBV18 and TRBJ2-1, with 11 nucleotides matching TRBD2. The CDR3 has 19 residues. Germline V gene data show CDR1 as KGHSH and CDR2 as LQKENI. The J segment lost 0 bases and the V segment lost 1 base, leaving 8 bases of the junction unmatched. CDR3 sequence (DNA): TGTGCCAGCTCACCACGGCTAGCGGGAGGTACTAGCTCCTACAATGAGCAGTTCTTC. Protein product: CASSPRLAGGTSSYNEQFF.

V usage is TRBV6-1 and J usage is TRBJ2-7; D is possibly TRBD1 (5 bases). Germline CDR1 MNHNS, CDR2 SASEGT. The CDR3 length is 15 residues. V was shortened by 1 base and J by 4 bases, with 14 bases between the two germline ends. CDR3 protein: CASSEGVGQGYEQYF. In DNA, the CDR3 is TGTGCCAGCAGTGAAGGGGTGGGGCAGGGTTACGAGCAGTACTTC.

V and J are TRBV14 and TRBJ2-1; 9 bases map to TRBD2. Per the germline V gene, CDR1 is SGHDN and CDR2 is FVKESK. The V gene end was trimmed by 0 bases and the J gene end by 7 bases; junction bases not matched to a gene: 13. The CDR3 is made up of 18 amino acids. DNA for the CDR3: TGTGCCAGCAGCCAAGAAAAGATAGCGGGAGCCTGGTGGAATGAGCAGTTCTTC. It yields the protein CASSQEKIAGAWWNEQFF.

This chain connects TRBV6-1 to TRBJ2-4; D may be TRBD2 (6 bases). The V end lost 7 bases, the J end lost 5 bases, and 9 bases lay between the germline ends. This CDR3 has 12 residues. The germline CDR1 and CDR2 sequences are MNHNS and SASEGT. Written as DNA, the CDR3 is TGTGCCAGCAACGGCGGGGAAAACATTCAGTACTTC. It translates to CASNGGENIQYF.

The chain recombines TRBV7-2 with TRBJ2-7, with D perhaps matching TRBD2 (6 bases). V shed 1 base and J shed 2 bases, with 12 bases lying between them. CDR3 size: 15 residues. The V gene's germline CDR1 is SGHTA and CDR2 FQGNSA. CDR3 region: CASSLVHGSAYEQYF. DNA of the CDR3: TGTGCCAGCAGCTTAGTACACGGGAGTGCCTACGAGCAGTACTTC.